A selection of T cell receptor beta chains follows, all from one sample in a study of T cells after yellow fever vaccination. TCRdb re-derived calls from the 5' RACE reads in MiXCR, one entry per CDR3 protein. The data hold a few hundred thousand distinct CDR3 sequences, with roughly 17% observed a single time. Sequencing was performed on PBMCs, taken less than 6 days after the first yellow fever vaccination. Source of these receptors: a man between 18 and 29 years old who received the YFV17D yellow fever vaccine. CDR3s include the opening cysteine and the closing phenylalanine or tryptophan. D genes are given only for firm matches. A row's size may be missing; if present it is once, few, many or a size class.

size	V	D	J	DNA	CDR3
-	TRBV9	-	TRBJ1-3	TGTGCCAGCAGCGTAGATCCAGGGGGAAACACCATATATTTT	CASSVDPGGNTIYF
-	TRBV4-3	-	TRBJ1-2	TGCGCCAGCAGCCCGAGGCCTGGCAGGGACTATGGCTACACCTTC	CASSPRPGRDYGYTF
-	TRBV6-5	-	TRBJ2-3	TGTGCCAGCAGTTACCCAGGACAGACAGATACGCAGTATTTT	CASSYPGQTDTQYF
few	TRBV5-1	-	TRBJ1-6	TGCGCCAGCAGGGGAAGAGGTAATTCACCCCTCCACTTT	CASRGRGNSPLHF
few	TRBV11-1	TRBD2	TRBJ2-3	TGTGCCAGCAGCGTTAGGGGCCTAGCGGGGGGGAGCACAGATACGCAGTATTTT	CASSVRGLAGGSTDTQYF
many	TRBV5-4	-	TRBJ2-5	TGTGCCAGCAGCTTGCCGTACGAAGAGACCCAGTACTTC	CASSLPYEETQYF
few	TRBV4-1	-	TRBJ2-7	TGCGCCAGCAGCCAAGAAACCAGGGCGGACGAGCAGTACTTC	CASSQETRADEQYF
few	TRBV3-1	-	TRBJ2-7	TGTGCCACCCGGCAGGGCTACGAGCAGTACTTC	CATRQGYEQYF
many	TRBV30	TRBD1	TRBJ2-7	TGTGCCTGGAGTGGCCGGGACAGGGGTTTCCACGAGCAGTACTTC	CAWSGRDRGFHEQYF
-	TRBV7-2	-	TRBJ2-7	TGTGCCAGCAGCTCCCAAGGGACTTCTTACGAGCAGTACTTC	CASSSQGTSYEQYF
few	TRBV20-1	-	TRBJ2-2	TGCAGTGCTAGCGAGCAGTCGAACACCGGGGAGCTGTTTTTT	CSASEQSNTGELFF
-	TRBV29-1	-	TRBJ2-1	TGCAGCGTCCTCCGGGACGAAGAGGTTGGTTTCGATGAGCAGTTCTTC	CSVLRDEEVGFDEQFF
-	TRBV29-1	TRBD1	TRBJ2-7	TGCAGCGGGGGACAGGCAACCTACGAGCAGTACTTC	CSGGQATYEQYF
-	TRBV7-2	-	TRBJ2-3	TGTGCCAGCAGCTTAGAGTCTAGCCCCACAGATACGCAGTATTTT	CASSLESSPTDTQYF
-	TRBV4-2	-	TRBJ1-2	TGTGCCAGCAGCCAAGATACGGTTGCCTATGGCTACACCTTC	CASSQDTVAYGYTF
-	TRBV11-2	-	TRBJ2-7	TGTGCCAGCAGCTTACAGGGCCACGAGCAGTACTTC	CASSLQGHEQYF
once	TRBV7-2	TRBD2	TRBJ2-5	TGTGCCAGCAGCTTCGATAGCGGGGGGGCCTCGGAGACCCAGTACTTC	CASSFDSGGASETQYF
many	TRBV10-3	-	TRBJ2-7	TGTGCCATCAGTGATCTTACCACAGGGAAGATGGGCTCCTACGAGCAGTACTTC	CAISDLTTGKMGSYEQYF
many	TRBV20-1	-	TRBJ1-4	TGCAGTGCTAGAGATCCGTGGACGGATAATGAAAAACTGTTTTTT	CSARDPWTDNEKLFF
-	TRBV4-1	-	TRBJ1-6	TGCGCCAGCAGCCCCCTCGTGGCAGCTAATTCACCCCTCCACTTT	CASSPLVAANSPLHF
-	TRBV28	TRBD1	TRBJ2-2	TGTGCCAGCAGTTTGTCGGACAGGGGCAAAGGGACCGGGGAGCTGTTTTTT	CASSLSDRGKGTGELFF
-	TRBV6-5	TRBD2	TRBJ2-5	TGTGCCAGCAGTTACCCCAGCGGGGGGGCCGGAGAGACCCAGTACTTC	CASSYPSGGAGETQYF
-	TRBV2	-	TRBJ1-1	TGTGCCAGCAGCGGATCTATGAACACTGAAGCTTTCTTT	CASSGSMNTEAFF
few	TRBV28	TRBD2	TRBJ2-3	TGTGCCAGCAGTTTATTTGCGGGGGTCGTGAATACGCAGTATTTT	CASSLFAGVVNTQYF
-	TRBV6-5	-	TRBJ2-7	TGTGCCAGCACCCAGGGAAGCGAGCAGTACTTC	CASTQGSEQYF
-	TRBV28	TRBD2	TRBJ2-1	TGTGCCAGCAGTTTCCCTACTAGCGCCAGACCTTGGGATGAGCAGTTCTTC	CASSFPTSARPWDEQFF